There are a few counts of the clone carrying this T cell receptor beta chain. Its antigen is not identified. This sample is part of a study of response to subunit inactivated influenza vaccine. The CDR3 has 12 amino acids. The germline V gene encodes CDR1 MNHEY and CDR2 SVGEGT. Trimming cost V 6 bases and J 7 bases, with 10 bases left between them. Broader study findings: Authors suggested seasonal influenza vaccinations each recruit few new T cells.

MiXCR, applied by TCRdb to the RT-PCR reads, yields one record per CDR3 protein. This sample has some 850,000 distinct CDR3 sequences, with approximately 17% found just once. This clonotype originated in a man in his fifties who received an inactivated influenza vaccine. The specimen comprised PBMCs from blood, sampled approximately 5 days after vaccination. J is TRBJ1-5 and V is TRBV6-2 or TRBV6-3; no firm D call. CDR3 sequence: CASRTPDQPQHF. CDR3 DNA: TGTGCCAGCAGGACCCCGGACCAGCCCCAGCATTTT.